This is a list of T cell receptor beta chains from one sample in a study of shared clonotypes between healthy human individuals. Only in-frame clones appear in the TCRdb table, and some are missing; sequencing was by immunoSEQ multiplex PCR. The table records 800,000 to 1,200,000 clones, 75% to 85% of them present only once. Input material: memory CD4+ T cells from PBMCs. All receptors come from a man aged 18 to 29 in good health. Some clones in this sample may be carry-over from other donors' samples. Each CDR3 is given with its conserved first and last residue. A D gene is named only where the DNA matches it firmly. Where a row states a size, it is once, few, many or the class of an expanded clone; other rows omit it.

clone size	D gene	V gene	J gene	CDR3 DNA	CDR3 protein
NA	TRBD1	TRBV19	TRBJ1-4	TGTGCCAGTAGTATCGTGAGACAGGGGAATGAAAAACTGTTTTTT	CASSIVRQGNEKLFF
NA	NA	TRBV18	TRBJ1-4	TGTGCCAGCTCACCAGTAAGGCAAGAAAAACTGTTTTTT	CASSPVRQEKLFF
NA	NA	TRBV28	TRBJ2-2	TGTGCGACCCCGTCGGCGAACACCGGGGAGCTGTTTTTT	CATPSANTGELFF
NA	TRBD2	TRBV7-8	TRBJ2-5	TGTGCCAGCAGCCGCGGGAGAGCAGAGACCCAGTACTTC	CASSRGRAETQYF
NA	NA	TRBV6-5	TRBJ1-1	TGTGCCAGCAGTTACGGAGGTGTTACTGAAGCTTTCTTT	CASSYGGVTEAFF
many	NA	TRBV30	TRBJ1-6	TGTGCCTGGAGTTGGAGGGGATCACCCCTCCACTTT	CAWSWRGSPLHF
few	NA	TRBV30	TRBJ2-1	TGTGCCTGGAGTGTATTTGGGACTCACCCTAACAATGAGCAGTTCTTC	CAWSVFGTHPNNEQFF
NA	TRBD1	TRBV11-2	TRBJ2-3	TGTGCCAGCAGCACCTGGACAGGGGCAAGCACAGATACGCAGTATTTT	CASSTWTGASTDTQYF
few	NA	TRBV18	TRBJ1-2	TGTGCCAGCTCACCGAACAGGGAGAACGGCTACACCTTC	CASSPNRENGYTF
NA	NA	TRBV5-5	TRBJ2-7	TGTGCCAGCAGCTTGGTTTTGGGGTCGACCTACGAGCAGTACTTC	CASSLVLGSTYEQYF
once	TRBD1	TRBV7-8	TRBJ1-4	TGTGCCAGCAGCACTCGCCGACAGGGGGTCGGCAAACTGTTTTTT	CASSTRRQGVGKLFF
few	NA	TRBV29-1	TRBJ1-2	TGCAGCTTCAGGGTGGGCTATGGCTACACCTTC	CSFRVGYGYTF
NA	NA	TRBV27	TRBJ1-3	TGTGCCAGCAGTTTAGTGGGAGCTGGAAACACCATATATTTT	CASSLVGAGNTIYF
NA	TRBD2	TRBV5-4	TRBJ2-2	TGTGCCAGCAGTTATCGACTAGCGGCGAACACCGGGGAGCTGTTTTTT	CASSYRLAANTGELFF
few	TRBD1	TRBV5-1	TRBJ2-5	TGCGCCAGCAGTGACGACAGGGGAGGAGAGACCCAGTACTTC	CASSDDRGGETQYF
many	NA	TRBV29-1	TRBJ1-1	TGCAGCGTTGAGGACCCGGATGAAGCTTTCTTT	CSVEDPDEAFF
NA	TRBD1	TRBV14	TRBJ1-2	TGTGCCAGCAGCCAAGTTTCAGGGGGCTACCGGGGCTACACCTTC	CASSQVSGGYRGYTF
NA	NA	TRBV4-1	TRBJ2-2	TGCGCCAGCAGCCAAGGGGATCGGAGAGGGGAGCTGTTTTTT	CASSQGDRRGELFF
NA	TRBD2	TRBV5-8	TRBJ2-1	TGTGCCAGCAGCTTGCGGAGGGAGGGCCGGGCTGAGCAGTTCTTC	CASSLRREGRAEQFF
NA	NA	TRBV7-2	TRBJ2-5	TGTGCCAGCAGCCCCCGATCGGCTGGGGGGGAGACCCAGTACTTC	CASSPRSAGGETQYF
NA	NA	TRBV5-1	TRBJ2-7	TGCGCCAGCAGCTTGGGCCTTACAGTGAACGGCTACGAGCAGTACTTC	CASSLGLTVNGYEQYF
NA	TRBD2	TRBV4-1	TRBJ2-3	TGCGCCAGCAGCCTTCTAGCGGGACGAAGCACAGATACGCAGTATTTT	CASSLLAGRSTDTQYF
NA	NA	TRBV5-1	TRBJ2-7	TGCGCCAGCAGCTTGGACCCGGGACCCCCATCCCAGTACTTC	CASSLDPGPPSQYF
NA	NA	TRBV27	TRBJ1-1	TGTGCCAGCAGTTTATCCAGCGGGCGGTCGACTGAAGCTTTCTTT	CASSLSSGRSTEAFF
NA	TRBD2	TRBV6-4	TRBJ2-3	TGTGCCAGCAGTACCGGGACTAGCGGGAGGCCTTGCACAGATACGCAGTATTTT	CASSTGTSGRPCTDTQYF
NA	NA	TRBV11-3	TRBJ2-3	TGTGCCAGCAGCTCCCGGGACCCCGGGGCAGATACGCAGTATTTT	CASSSRDPGADTQYF
NA	TRBD2	TRBV5-1	TRBJ2-1	TGCGCCAGCAGCCCGGGACTAGCGGGTTACAATGAGCAGTTCTTC	CASSPGLAGYNEQFF
once	NA	TRBV2	TRBJ2-3	TGTGCCAGCAGCAGCACAGATACGCAGTATTTT	CASSSTDTQYF
NA	NA	TRBV25-1	TRBJ2-7	TGTGCCAGCAGTGAAGGCTTGGGGATCTCGGGCGAGCAGTACTTC	CASSEGLGISGEQYF
NA	TRBD1	TRBV28	TRBJ1-2	TGTGCCAGCACTCCCCAAGGACAGGGACCCTACTATGGCTACACCTTC	CASTPQGQGPYYGYTF
NA	TRBD2	TRBV5-1	TRBJ2-1	TGCGCCAGCAGCTTCGATAGCGGGGCCCACAATGAGCAGTTCTTC	CASSFDSGAHNEQFF
NA	NA	TRBV5-6	TRBJ2-2	TGTGCCAGCAGCTTGTGGGTAGCGACGAACACCGGGGAGCTGTTTTTT	CASSLWVATNTGELFF
NA	TRBD1	TRBV5-1	TRBJ2-7	TGCGCCAGCAGCTTGGGACAGGGCGATGAGCAGTACTTC	CASSLGQGDEQYF
NA	NA	TRBV5-1	TRBJ1-5	TGCGCCAGCAGCCTCCGGGGTTCGGGGGATCAGCCCCAGCATTTT	CASSLRGSGDQPQHF
few	TRBD1	TRBV7-7	TRBJ2-5	TGTGCCAGCAGCAACCGACAGGGAGAGACCCAGTACTTC	CASSNRQGETQYF
NA	NA	TRBV18	TRBJ2-3	TGTGCCAGCTCACCAGTGGACAGCACAGATACGCAGTATTTT	CASSPVDSTDTQYF
NA	TRBD2	TRBV2	TRBJ2-5	TGTGCCAGCGGTATGGGGAGGGCCTGGCGGGAGACCCAGTACTTC	CASGMGRAWRETQYF
NA	TRBD1	TRBV6-1	TRBJ1-1	TGTGCCAGCAGCAAACCCGGGACAGGGGAATCTCTGGCTTTCTTT	CASSKPGTGESLAFF
NA	NA	TRBV7-2	TRBJ1-3	TGTGCCAGCAGCTTACGGGGGGCACAGACTGCTGGAAACACCATATATTTT	CASSLRGAQTAGNTIYF
NA	NA	TRBV7-2	TRBJ2-7	TGTGCCAGCAGCGCGAGATCGTACGAGCAGTACTTC	CASSARSYEQYF
NA	NA	TRBV7-9	TRBJ2-4	TGTGCCAGCAGCCCGGGACATCCGGGAGCCAAAAACATTCAGTACTTC	CASSPGHPGAKNIQYF
once	NA	TRBV19	TRBJ1-1	TGTGCCAGTAGTCCCGGACGGGGAACAACTGAAGCTTTCTTT	CASSPGRGTTEAFF
NA	NA	TRBV28	TRBJ2-5	TGTGCCAGCAGTTTACCGGGCCAAGAGACCCAGTACTTC	CASSLPGQETQYF
many	TRBD2	TRBV20-1	TRBJ2-1	TGCAGTGCGTCGACTAGCGGGGGACAGTTCTTC	CSASTSGGQFF
NA	NA	TRBV28	TRBJ2-1	TGTGCCAGCAGTCTAGGTAGGCAGTTCTTC	CASSLGRQFF
NA	NA	TRBV5-1	TRBJ2-1	TGCGCCAGCAGCAAAGCTGGCTCCTACAATGAGCAGTTCTTC	CASSKAGSYNEQFF
NA	NA	TRBV7-8	TRBJ1-2	TGTGCCAGCAGCTTACCTGGCCGAGGGGGCTACACCTTC	CASSLPGRGGYTF
NA	NA	TRBV7-9	TRBJ1-3	TGTGCCAGCAGCTTTGACAGAAGCTCTGGAAACACCATATATTTT	CASSFDRSSGNTIYF
NA	NA	TRBV5-6	TRBJ2-4	TGTGCCAGCAGCGGTAACTCGAACATTCAGTACTTC	CASSGNSNIQYF
NA	NA	TRBV4-1	TRBJ1-2	TGCGCCAGCAGCCAAGATCCAATATTCTACAGGGAAGGCTATGGCTACACCTTC	CASSQDPIFYREGYGYTF
few	TRBD2	TRBV6-6	TRBJ2-3	TGTGCCAGCAACTTACTAGCGGGAGGCCTCACAGATACGCAGTATTTT	CASNLLAGGLTDTQYF